The T cell receptor beta chain described here comes from a study of T-cell reconstitution after alpha-beta-depleted transplantation in children. Study-level points and caveats: Fresh T-cell production supplied most of the T-cell counts and diversity seen one year after transplant.

During its preparation, the TCRbeta library received unique molecular identifiers. TCRdb re-called the PCR reads with MiXCR, one entry per CDR3 protein. Of 600,000 or so distinct CDR3 sequences in the sample, about 21% were seen once. Germline CDR1 and CDR2: DFQATT and SNEGSKA (reference sequence). Trimming removed 0 bases from V and 2 bases from J, with 19 bases in between. The CDR3 consists of 18 residues. This clonotype was counted a few times. Its antigen remains unidentified. The receptor was derived from a boy less than two years old who had a stem cell transplant for acute myeloid leukemia, so the T cells may come from the graft donor. This specimen was PBMCs, mostly from graft donor cells, taken 360 days after TCRalphabeta/CD19-depleted stem cell transplant. This chain joins TRBV20-1 and TRBJ2-2; the D gene is possibly TRBD1 (5 bases). The CDR3 protein is CSARDTDWAGNNTGELFF. The CDR3, as DNA: TGCAGTGCTAGAGATACTGACTGGGCAGGGAACAACACCGGGGAGCTGTTTTTT.